This TCR beta chain was recovered during a study of CD8+ T cells in alopecia areata. Following extraction, RNA underwent reverse transcription to cDNA, which served as the sequencing template. The table came from immunoSEQ multiplex PCR; TCRdb's copy has only in-frame clones and leaves some out. Of 200,000 to 250,000 clones in the sample, 35% to 40% were seen once. Treatment given: oral pan-JAK inhibitor, 5-10 mg twice daily. Collection of lesional scalp punch biopsies and peripheral blood was performed in alopecia areata patients. Trimming stripped 6 bases from V and 0 bases from J, with 12 bases between. This CDR3 contains 14 residues. Looked up from germline, CDR1 is MGHDK and CDR2 is SYGVNS.

Specimen: CD4+ T cells sorted from blood, collected at approximately week 30, from a patient treated with tofacitinib. The chain combines TRBV25-1 with TRBJ2-7; D gene unclear. This clonotype originated in a human donor with alopecia areata. The CDR3 here is CASSPIPGSYEQYF. CDR3 DNA sequence: TGTGCCAGCAGCCCAATACCTGGCTCCTACGAGCAGTACTTC.